The source of this TCR beta chain is a study of blood T cell repertoires in COVID-19. The V and J ends lost 4 bases and 4 bases, in that order; junction bases with no gene match: 4. Germline CDR1 is ENHRY and CDR2 is SYGVKD. There are 13 residues in the CDR3. This clone was counted a single time. Profiled with immunoSEQ multiplex PCR; TCRdb holds only in-frame clones, not every one. Seen here are 150,000 to 200,000 clones, approximately 90% observed once, and the top ten hold around an eighth. This sequence originates from a woman aged 70-85 years with COVID-19, enrolled during active disease. The sample consisted of peripheral blood. This chain connects TRBV10-3 to TRBJ2-7; TRBD1 matches at 7 bases. The CDR3 region is CAISGQGFYEQYF. The CDR3 nucleotides read TGTGCCATCAGTGGACAGGGCTTTTACGAGCAGTACTTC.